The present entry profiles one T cell receptor beta chain with its context. The data were obtained in a study of blood T cell repertoires in COVID-19. Turning to the study itself: Italy, Spain and the United States were the sources of the convalescent and acute COVID-19 samples. In each case, the material was cDNA or gDNA derived from T cells, B-cell-depleted T cells, or PBMCs.

This CDR3 has 14 amino acids. Germline CDR1 and CDR2: LGHNA and YNFKEQ. Losses at the gene ends were 6 bases for V and 6 bases for J; bases not matched to a gene: 9. Produced via immunoSEQ multiplex PCR; TCRdb's table is partial and in-frame only. This table has hundreds of thousands of clones, 89% appearing once. Researchers sorted participants into cohorts using their self-reported clinical history. This receptor was taken from a woman aged 50 to 60 who had been exposed to COVID-19. Sequenced: PBMCs or T cells enriched from blood (not recorded which). The chain carries TRBV4-2 and TRBJ2-7; 9 nucleotides match TRBD1. CDR3 loop: CASRRSDRGGEQYF. The CDR3 DNA follows: TGTGCCAGCAGACGCTCGGACAGGGGAGGCGAGCAGTACTTC.